This passage covers 2 T cell receptor beta chains from one sample sequenced in a study of shared clonotypes between healthy human individuals. Only CD45RO-negative cells positively selected for CCR7 counted as naive CD8 cells, so terminally differentiated effector memory CD45RA+ cells were excluded. Sequencing was performed with immunoSEQ multiplex PCR; in TCRdb, only in-frame clones are kept and a portion is missing. The data hold about 1.9 million clones, with around 95% observed a single time. Specimen: naive CD8+ T cells from PBMCs. The receptors originated from a man in his late teens or twenties in good health. Some clones in this sample may be carry-over from other donors' samples.

This chain links TRBV27 with TRBJ2-3; D is possibly TRBD2 (5 bases). From germline, CDR1 is MNHEY and CDR2 SMNVEV (reference sequence). With 6 bases removed from V and 14 bases from J, the gap between germline ends came to 15 bases. The CDR3 contains 11 residues. CDR3 loop: CASSPGWQLYF. The CDR3, as DNA: TGTGCCAGCAGCCCGGGGTGGCAGCTGTATTTT.

V and J are TRBV6-5 and TRBJ2-1, with 9 bases matching TRBD1. Trimming took 6 bases from V and 7 from J; bases not matched to a gene: 4. CDR3 length equals 13 residues. Germline V gene lookup returns CDR1 MNHEY and CDR2 SVGAGI. The DNA for the CDR3 is TGTGCCAGCAGAACCGGGACAGGGAATGAGCAGTTCTTC. This gives the protein CASRTGTGNEQFF.